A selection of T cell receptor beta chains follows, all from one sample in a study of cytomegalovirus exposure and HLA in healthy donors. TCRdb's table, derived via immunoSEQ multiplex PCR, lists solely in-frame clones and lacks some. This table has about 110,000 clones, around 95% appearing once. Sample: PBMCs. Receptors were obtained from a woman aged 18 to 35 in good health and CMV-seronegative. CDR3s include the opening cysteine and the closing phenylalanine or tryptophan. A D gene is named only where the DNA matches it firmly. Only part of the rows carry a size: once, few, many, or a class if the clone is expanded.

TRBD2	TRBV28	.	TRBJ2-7	TGTGCCAGCAGTCGGGGGGGGCTCTACGAGCAGTACTTC	CASSRGGLYEQYF
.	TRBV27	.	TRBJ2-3	TGTGCCAGCAGTCGGAGAACCTATAGCACAGATACGCAGTATTTT	CASSRRTYSTDTQYF
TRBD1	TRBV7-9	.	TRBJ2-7	TGTGCCAGCAGCTTGACAGGGCATTACGAGCAGTACTTC	CASSLTGHYEQYF
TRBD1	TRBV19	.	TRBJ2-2	TGTGCCAGTAGTAGAGGGACAGGCGGGGAGCTGTTTTTT	CASSRGTGGELFF
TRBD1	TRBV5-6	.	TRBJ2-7	TGTGCCAGCAGGAACAGGGGGCAGGGTCTCGAGCAGTACTTC	CASRNRGQGLEQYF
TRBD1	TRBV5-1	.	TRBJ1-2	TGCGCCAGCAGGGCCACCGGGACAGGGGGGTATGGCTACACCTTC	CASRATGTGGYGYTF
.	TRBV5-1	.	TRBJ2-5	TGCGCCAGCAGCTTGGCCGTCGACTACCAAGAGACCCAGTACTTC	CASSLAVDYQETQYF
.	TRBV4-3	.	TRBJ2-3	TGCGCCAGCAGCCAAAGGGAGGCAGATACGCAGTATTTT	CASSQREADTQYF
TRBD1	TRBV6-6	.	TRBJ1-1	TGTGCCAGCAGTAACGACAGGGGGCAGAAAGCTTTCTTT	CASSNDRGQKAFF
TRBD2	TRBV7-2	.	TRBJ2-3	TGTGCCAGCAGCGCGCGGGGACTAGCGGGTGGGGATACGCAGTATTTT	CASSARGLAGGDTQYF
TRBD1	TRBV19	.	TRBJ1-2	TGTGCCAGCCGACCCCCCACAGGGGGCGGTGGCTATGGCTACACCTTC	CASRPPTGGGGYGYTF
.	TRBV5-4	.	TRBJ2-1	TGTGCCAGCAGCTCACAGGTATCCTACAATGAGCAGTTCTTC	CASSSQVSYNEQFF
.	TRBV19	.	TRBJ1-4	TGTGCCAGTAGTCCTTCGTGGGAAATCGGACTTGGTGAAAAACTGTTTTTT	CASSPSWEIGLGEKLFF
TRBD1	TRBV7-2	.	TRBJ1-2	TGTGCCAGCAGCTTAGGGGGGACAGCCTATGGCTACACCTTC	CASSLGGTAYGYTF
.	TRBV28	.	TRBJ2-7	TGTGCCAGCGAAAGGGGATCCTACGAGCAGTACTTC	CASERGSYEQYF
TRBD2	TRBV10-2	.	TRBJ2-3	TGCGCCAGCAGGTTAGCGGGGGCTGAGGGTACGCAGTATTTT	CASRLAGAEGTQYF
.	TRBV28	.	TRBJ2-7	TGTGCCAGCAGCCCCGCGGGGGCTTACTACGAGCAGTACTTC	CASSPAGAYYEQYF
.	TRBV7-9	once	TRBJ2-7	TGTGCCAGCAGCCCTCCCATGAATCCGTACGAGCAGTACTTC	CASSPPMNPYEQYF
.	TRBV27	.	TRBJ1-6	TGTGCCAGCAGTTTATCAGGGAGTAATTCACCCCTCCACTTT	CASSLSGSNSPLHF